Below, 12 T cell receptor beta chains from the same sample are listed, as sequenced in a study of T cell responses to AZD1222 COVID-19 vaccine. Clones were sequenced by immunoSEQ multiplex PCR, and TCRdb holds only the in-frame ones, with some missing. The table includes about 100,000 clones, 84% detected once. The source was peripheral blood, collected on day 0 of AZD1222 vaccination. The receptors stem from an adult in good health.

This chain uses TRBV7-2 with TRBJ1-3; D unclear. This CDR3 is built from 16 residues. V lost 0 bases to trimming and J lost 4 bases, with 13 bases between them. Germline loops: CDR1 SGHTA, CDR2 FQGNSA. The CDR3 region is CASSLAQLSFGNTIYF. The CDR3 DNA sequence: TGTGCCAGCAGCTTAGCCCAGCTCAGTTTCGGAAACACCATATATTTT.

J is TRBJ1-1 and V is TRBV28; TRBD1 might be the D (5 bases). This CDR3 comprises 13 residues. In germline, CDR1 is MDHEN, CDR2 SYDVKM. The V end was cut by 5 bases, the J end by 1 base, with 8 bases between. The CDR3 here is CASSPGGNTEAFF. Written as DNA, the CDR3 is TGTGCCAGCAGTCCTGGGGGGAACACTGAAGCTTTCTTT.

The chain employs TRBV5-8 and TRBJ2-1; 11 bases align to TRBD2. The CDR3 has 18 residues. Germline assignment: CDR1 SGHTS and CDR2 YDEGEE. Unmatched junction bases numbered 13, after V lost 0 bases and J lost 8 bases. CDR3 DNA: TGTGCCAGCAGCTTGGCTTTGACTAGCGGGATCTCAGGGGATGAGCAGTTCTTC. Protein product: CASSLALTSGISGDEQFF.

The chain employs TRBV18 and TRBJ1-4; D ambiguous. The CDR3 consists of 13 residues. The germline CDR1 and CDR2 sequences are KGHSH and LQKENI. The V end lost 2 bases, the J end lost 8 bases, and 9 bases lay between the germline ends. CDR3 in DNA: TGTGCCAGCTCACCAATCCAGGACGAAAAACTGTTTTTT. It yields the protein CASSPIQDEKLFF. The full variable domain, rest sourced from reference TRBV18 and TRBJ1-4, is NAGVMQNPRHLVRRRGQEARLRCSPMKGHSHVYWYRQLPEEGLKFMVYLQKENIIDESGMPKERFSAEFPKEGPSILRIQQVVRGDSAAYFCASSPIQDEKLFFGSGTQLSVL.

V gene TRBV9 combines with J gene TRBJ2-3; TRBD2 matches 7 bases. CDR1 SGDLS and CDR2 YYNGEE come from the germline V gene. The junction had 1 base not matched to a gene; V was cut back by 0 bases and J by 6 bases. This CDR3 has 13 amino acids. The CDR3, as DNA: TGTGCCAGCAGCGTAGGCGGGGGTGATACGCAGTATTTT. It specifies CASSVGGGDTQYF.

Turning to this clone: Other nucleotide sequences in the sample specify the same CDR3. The rearrangement joins TRBV10-1 to TRBJ1-2; D not resolved. CDR3 length equals 13 residues. Trimming cost V 6 bases and J 2 bases, with 10 bases left between them. Per germline, CDR1 WNHNN and CDR2 SYGVQD (reference sequence). The CDR3 nucleotides are TGCGCCAGCAGCCCGGACCGAAACTATGGCTACACCTTC. This translates into CASSPDRNYGYTF.

This chain uses TRBV12-3 or TRBV12-4 with TRBJ1-4; D remains unclear. Trimming removed 2 bases from V and 1 base from J, with 2 bases in between. The CDR3 runs 13 residues. The chain's CDR3 is CASSLRTNEKLFF. The CDR3 DNA follows: TGTGCCAGCAGTTTAAGAACTAATGAAAAACTGTTTTTT.

J is TRBJ1-1 and V is TRBV19; possible D gene TRBD1, 5 bases. Trimming took off 6 bases at V and 8 bases at J, with 13 bases between the two ends. The CDR3 has 12 amino acids. Germline CDR1 is LNHDA and CDR2 is SQIVND (reference sequence). CDR3 in amino acids: CASRVGRGEAFF. For the CDR3, the DNA is TGTGCCAGTAGGGTGGGGCGGGGAGAAGCTTTCTTT.

The chain couples TRBV29-1 to TRBJ1-1; 9 nucleotides align to TRBD1. This CDR3 has 12 amino acids. Trimming cost V 7 bases and J 7 bases; bases outside gene matches: 7. Per the germline V gene, CDR1 is SQVTM and CDR2 is ANQGSEA. The CDR3 nucleotides read TGCAGCGCGGGACAGGGTATTGGTGAAGCTTTCTTT. This sequence encodes CSAGQGIGEAFF.

The rearrangement joins TRBV28 to TRBJ1-2; TRBD1 matches 9 bases. This CDR3 is 15 amino acids long. V lost 10 bases to trimming and J lost 7 bases; unmatched junction nucleotides: 16. Germline assignment: CDR1 MDHEN and CDR2 SYDVKM. CDR3 loop: CATPSGTGYSGGYTF. As DNA, the CDR3 is TGTGCCACCCCCTCGGGGACAGGGTATTCTGGTGGCTACACCTTC.

The V gene is TRBV5-1, the J gene TRBJ1-2; D may be TRBD1 (6 bases). Per the germline V gene, CDR1 is SGHRS and CDR2 is YFSETQ. V dropped 0 bases and J dropped 3 bases, with 12 bases sitting between them. The CDR3 is 15 amino acids. The CDR3, as DNA: TGCGCCAGCAGCTTGGGGGCCACAGGGCACTATGGCTACACCTTC. Protein product: CASSLGATGHYGYTF.

The V call is TRBV9, the J call TRBJ1-2, with D tentatively TRBD1 (5 bases). This CDR3 has 12 residues. V lost 7 bases to trimming and J lost 5 bases, with 12 bases between them. In germline, CDR1 is SGDLS, CDR2 YYNGEE. CDR3 residues: CASGGTQYGYTF. CDR3 in DNA: TGTGCCAGCGGAGGGACCCAGTATGGCTACACCTTC.